The 7 T cell receptor beta chains listed next were all sequenced from one sample in a study of OX40 agonist ivuxolimab in advanced cancers. Sequencing used immunoSEQ multiplex PCR; TCRdb keeps in-frame clones, though not all of them. This table has around 80,000 clones, 80% to 90% appearing once. Sample: CD4+ or CD8+ T cells sorted from blood, taken in a trial of the OX40 agonist ivuxolimab. The receptors were gathered from an adult with an advanced solid tumor such as melanoma, head and neck, liver or kidney cancer.

The count of this clone is one. This chain uses TRBV7-6 with TRBJ2-2; TRBD2 matches 7 bases. Per the germline V gene, CDR1 is SGHVS and CDR2 is FNYEAQ. The CDR3 totals 15 residues. The ends lost 7 bases at V and 6 bases at J; junction bases unmatched: 11. CDR3 region: CASTRTRGGSGELFF. The CDR3 DNA follows: TGTGCCAGCACTAGAACGCGGGGAGGGTCCGGGGAGCTGTTTTTT.

The chain joins TRBV27 to TRBJ1-2; TRBD1 might be the D (6 bases). CDR3 size: 15 residues. The germline V and J ends were trimmed by 2 bases and 5 bases, with 15 bases remaining between them. Germline CDR1 and CDR2: MNHEY and SMNVEV (reference sequence). The CDR3 loop is CASSLNKGTPYGYTF. The CDR3 DNA reads as TGTGCCAGCAGTTTAAATAAGGGGACACCTTATGGCTACACCTTC.

The CDR3 reads CASREKGPVYGYTF. In DNA form, the CDR3 reads TGTGCCAGCAGGGAGAAGGGGCCGGTCTATGGCTACACCTTC. The chain carries TRBV6-6 and TRBJ1-2, with D maybe TRBD1 (5 bases). CDR1 is MNHNY, CDR2 SVGAGI, per germline (reference sequence). This CDR3 comprises 14 residues. V was shortened by 6 bases and J by 4 bases, with 15 bases between the two germline ends.

This clone was recorded once. The V call is TRBV5-8, the J call TRBJ1-2, with D unclear. Germline V gives CDR1 SGHTS, CDR2 YDEGEE. This CDR3 contains 13 residues. Trimming took off 5 bases at V and 0 bases at J, with 8 bases between the two ends. The CDR3 is CASSRTANYGYTF. DNA for the CDR3: TGTGCCAGCAGTCGAACAGCTAACTATGGCTACACCTTC.

The chain is built from TRBV5-4 and TRBJ2-1, with 7 bases that match TRBD2. The V gene end was trimmed by 1 base and the J gene end by 3 bases; junction bases not matched to a gene: 7. This CDR3 has 16 residues. The V gene's germline CDR1 is SGHNT and CDR2 YYREEE (reference sequence). In DNA form, the CDR3 reads TGTGCCAGCAGCTTGCCTGGCCAGCGGGACTACAATGAGCAGTTCTTC. Residues: CASSLPGQRDYNEQFF.

In nucleotides, the CDR3 is TGTGCCAGCAGCTTAGGGGCGGGGGAGACCCAGTACTTC. Protein sequence: CASSLGAGETQYF. The rearrangement joins TRBV7-9 to TRBJ2-5; a possible D gene is TRBD2 (6 bases). The CDR3 contains 13 residues. Trimming took 1 base from V and 5 from J, leaving 8 bases between them. Germline CDR1 reads SEHNR; CDR2 reads FQNEAQ (reference sequence). Looking up the rest from reference TRBV7-9 and TRBJ2-5 gives the full variable domain: DTGVSQNPRHKITKRGQNVTFRCDPISEHNRLYWYRQTLGQGPEFLTYFQNEAQLEKSRLLSDRFSAERPKGSFSTLEIQRTEQGDSAMYLCASSLGAGETQYFGPGTRLLVL.

The rearrangement uses TRBV6-5 and TRBJ1-1, with a tentative D call TRBD1 (6 bases). The CDR3 runs to 15 residues. CDR1 is MNHEY and CDR2 is SVGAGI in the germline V gene. V lost 0 bases, J lost 3 bases, and 11 bases lay in between. The CDR3 is CASSYSGRGYTEAFF. CDR3 DNA sequence: TGTGCCAGCAGTTACTCAGGCAGGGGATACACTGAAGCTTTCTTT.